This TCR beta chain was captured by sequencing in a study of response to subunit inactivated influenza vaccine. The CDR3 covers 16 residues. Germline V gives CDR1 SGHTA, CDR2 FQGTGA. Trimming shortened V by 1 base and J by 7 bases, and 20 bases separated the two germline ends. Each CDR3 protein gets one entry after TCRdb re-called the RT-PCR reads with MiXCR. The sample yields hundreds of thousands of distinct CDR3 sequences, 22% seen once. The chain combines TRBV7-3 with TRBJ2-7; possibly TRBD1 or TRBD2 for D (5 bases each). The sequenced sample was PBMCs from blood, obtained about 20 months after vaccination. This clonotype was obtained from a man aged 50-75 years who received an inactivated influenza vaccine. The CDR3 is CASSLNPGDQTGEQYF. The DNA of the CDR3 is TGTGCCAGCAGCTTAAACCCCGGGGACCAAACGGGAGAGCAGTACTTC.